Below are 8 T cell receptor beta chains sequenced from a single sample in a study of T-cell reconstitution after alpha-beta-depleted transplantation in children. Unique molecular identifiers were incorporated when the TCRbeta library was constructed. In TCRdb, the PCR reads were re-called with MiXCR into one record per CDR3 protein. The profile shows about a million distinct CDR3 sequences, 25% to 30% of them singletons. The material sequenced was PBMCs, mostly from graft donor cells, taken 360 days after TCRalphabeta/CD19-depleted stem cell transplant. The receptors were gathered from a boy younger than two who had a stem cell transplant for SCID, so the T cells may come from the graft donor.

This clonotype was seen more than once but under ten times. The chain couples TRBV24-1 to TRBJ2-1, with D maybe TRBD1 (8 bases). The CDR3 consists of 15 residues. Trimming stripped 2 bases from V and 8 bases from J, with 15 bases between. The V gene's germline CDR1 is KGHDR and CDR2 SFDVKD. The CDR3 DNA reads TGTGCCACCAGTGATTCCCACAGGGGGAGGGATGAGCAGTTCTTC. Translation gives CATSDSHRGRDEQFF.

This chain uses TRBV7-8 with TRBJ1-4; D perhaps matches TRBD1 (5 bases). The CDR3 sequence is 17 residues long. The germline CDR1 and CDR2 sequences are SGHVS and FQNEAQ. V was trimmed by 5 bases and J by 8 bases, leaving 24 bases between them. CDR3 nucleotide sequence: TGTGCCAGCAGCCCATGGGAGGAGGGCAATCGGGGGGAAAAACTGTTTTTT. It is translated as CASSPWEEGNRGEKLFF.

The chain couples TRBV5-1 to TRBJ2-3; weak D call: TRBD1 (6 bases). The germline V and J ends were trimmed by 3 bases and 7 bases, with 15 bases remaining between them. Germline V lookup: CDR1 SGHRS, CDR2 YFSETQ. This CDR3 is built from 14 residues. The CDR3 nucleotides are TGCGCCAGCAGCTACAGGGCGGAAGGCAATACGCAGTATTTT. Protein sequence: CASSYRAEGNTQYF.

This clonotype has more than one count but fewer than ten. The germline gene is not matched at one end of the junction; a read error may be the cause. The chain links TRBV3-1 to TRBJ1-6; no reliable D call. The CDR3 spans 13 residues. Looked up from germline, CDR1 is LGHDT and CDR2 is YNNKEL (reference sequence). Here the CDR3 DNA reads TGTGCCAGCAGCCAAGATAAAGATCCCAGGTTGGCATTT. Amino acids: CASSQDKDPRLAF.

This clonotype was observed a handful of times. This sequence joins TRBV20-1 and TRBJ2-1, with TRBD2 matching 9 bases. Germline lookup yields CDR1 DFQATT and CDR2 SNEGSKA (reference sequence). The ends lost 2 bases at V and 6 bases at J; junction bases unmatched: 8. This CDR3 has 15 residues. In DNA, the CDR3 is TGCAGTGCTAGACTTGTGGCGGGGGGGCTCAATGAGCAGTTCTTC. Encoded protein: CSARLVAGGLNEQFF.

This clonotype was counted between two and nine times. J is TRBJ2-1 and V is TRBV12-3 or TRBV12-4; 11 bases agree with TRBD2. V shed 2 bases, J shed 0 bases, and the junction held 3 bases outside the gene matches. This CDR3 has 17 amino acids. The CDR3 DNA sequence: TGTGCCAGCAGTTTAACTAGCGGGGGCCGCTCCTACAATGAGCAGTTCTTC. This gives the protein CASSLTSGGRSYNEQFF.

This clonotype was detected ten times or more. V and J are TRBV12-3 or TRBV12-4 and TRBJ2-7; the D is unclear. CDR3 size: 13 residues. Trimming left V 2 bases short and J 2 bases short, with 7 bases between. For the CDR3, the DNA is TGTGCCAGCAGTTTATCCCCCGCCTACGAGCAGTACTTC. Encoded protein: CASSLSPAYEQYF.

This clonotype was counted a few times. This chain uses TRBV6-1 with TRBJ2-1; TRBD2 agrees at 11 bases. The CDR3 length is 16 residues. V was clipped by 5 bases and J by 2 bases; unmatched bases: 5. CDR1 and CDR2 (germline): MNHNS, SASEGT. The CDR3 nucleotides are TGTGCCAGCAGTCCGGCACTAGCGGGGGCCTACAATGAGCAGTTCTTC. Protein product: CASSPALAGAYNEQFF.